Listed here are 20 T cell receptor beta chains from one sample, sequenced in a study of blood T cell repertoires in COVID-19. TCRdb's copy holds only in-frame clones and misses some; the assay was immunoSEQ multiplex PCR. Of 100,000 to 150,000 clones detected, over 60% appear once; the ten largest clones hold 1.5% to 2%. The material sequenced was peripheral blood. The receptors were gathered from a woman in her seventies with acute or convalescent COVID-19.

As to this clone: This sample also contains other DNA sequences that code for the same CDR3. The gene calls are TRBV7-2 and TRBJ2-2, with D tentatively TRBD2 (7 bases). Trimming removed 5 bases at V and 5 bases at J, with 15 bases between. CDR3 length: 15 residues. Germline V gene sequence: CDR1 SGHTA, CDR2 FQGNSA. The DNA for the CDR3 is TGTGCCAGCAGCCCTGGGGGCGGGGGAACCGGGGAGCTGTTTTTT. Translated: CASSPGGGGTGELFF.

This clone was picked up many times. The chain is built from TRBV5-1 and TRBJ2-7; weak D call: TRBD1 (5 bases). V was trimmed by 0 bases and J by 5 bases, leaving 12 bases between them. Germline V gives CDR1 SGHRS, CDR2 YFSETQ. CDR3 size: 14 residues. CDR3 nucleotide sequence: TGCGCCAGCAGCTTGGCGCAGGGCGGAGACGAGCAGTACTTC. It yields the protein CASSLAQGGDEQYF.

This chain joins TRBV21-1 and TRBJ2-7; TRBD2 is the table's D call and was not checked against the DNA. TRBV21-1 is listed as a pseudogene. CDR3 length: 11 amino acids. The CDR3 DNA reads TGTGCCAGCAGAGGTCTAGCCGAGCAGTACTTC. It yields the protein CASRGLAEQYF.

This sequence joins TRBV6-4 and TRBJ2-1; 10 nucleotides line up with TRBD2. The CDR3 runs 15 residues. Germline assignment: CDR1 MRHNA and CDR2 SNTAGT. Germline trimming cut 4 bases from V and 5 bases from J; bases unmatched to any gene: 5. CDR3 in DNA: TGTGCCAGCAGTGCCCGGACTAGCGGAGACAATGAGCAGTTCTTC. It codes for CASSARTSGDNEQFF.

In its sample, this clone was seen a few times. V usage is TRBV19 and J usage is TRBJ1-5; possible D gene TRBD1, 6 bases. Germline CDR1 LNHDA, CDR2 SQIVND (reference sequence). CDR3 length: 14 residues. Trimming took 3 bases from V and 6 from J, leaving 12 bases between them. The CDR3: CASSISGGGQPQHF. The DNA of the CDR3 is TGTGCCAGTAGTATTTCGGGGGGCGGTCAGCCCCAGCATTTT.

This clone occurred a few times. The rearrangement links TRBV7-6 to TRBJ2-7; 10 nucleotides line up with TRBD1. Germline values: CDR1 SGHVS, CDR2 FNYEAQ. J gave up 2 bases and V 1 base, and 5 bases lay outside the gene matches. The CDR3 runs to 16 residues. The CDR3 region has the DNA TGTGCCAGCAGCTTAGTTGAGACAGGGGGCCCCTACGAGCAGTACTTC. Residues: CASSLVETGGPYEQYF.

The chain joins TRBV2 to TRBJ1-1; the D gene is possibly TRBD1 (6 bases). Trimming shortened V by 6 bases and J by 2 bases, and 13 bases separated the two germline ends. CDR1 and CDR2 from the germline V gene are SNHLY and FYNNEI. The CDR3 loop spans 14 amino acids. This CDR3 reads CASRPQGLNTEAFF. The CDR3 DNA is TGTGCCAGCAGACCACAGGGCCTCAACACTGAAGCTTTCTTT.

This clone was picked up a small number of times. The chain joins TRBV11-2 to TRBJ2-7; TRBD1 aligns across 8 bases. Trimming cost V 1 base and J 13 bases; bases outside gene matches: 9. Germline CDR1 and CDR2: SGHAT and FQNNGV. The CDR3 loop spans 13 amino acids. The CDR3 DNA sequence: TGTGCCAGCAGCTTAGTCCCGGCGGGGACAGGCTACTTC. Translating it yields CASSLVPAGTGYF.

The rearrangement links TRBV2 to TRBJ1-1; 9 nucleotides match TRBD1. The CDR3 loop spans 14 amino acids. CDR1 SNHLY and CDR2 FYNNEI come from the germline V gene. Unmatched junction bases numbered 4, after V lost 5 bases and J lost 3 bases. CDR3 bases: TGTGCCAGCAGTCCATGGACAGGGGACACTGAAGCTTTCTTT. Protein product: CASSPWTGDTEAFF. Full variable domain (missing parts from reference TRBV2 and TRBJ1-1): EPEVTQTPSHQVTQMGQEVILRCVPISNHLYFYWYRQILGQKVEFLVSFYNNEISEKSEIFDDQFSVERPDGSNFTLKIRSTKLEDSAMYFCASSPWTGDTEAFFGQGTRLTVV.

This clone was counted a single time. V gene TRBV10-3 combines with J gene TRBJ2-3; 10 nucleotides line up with TRBD1. Per the germline V gene, CDR1 is ENHRY and CDR2 is SYGVKD. V lost 6 bases, J lost 1 base, and 7 bases stayed unmatched. CDR3 size: 16 residues. The CDR3: CAISRGTGEGTDTQYF. In nucleotides, the CDR3 is TGTGCCATCAGCCGGGGGACAGGGGAGGGCACAGATACGCAGTATTTT.

The rearrangement uses TRBV6-5 and TRBJ2-2; 9 bases match TRBD1. The CDR3 sequence is 14 residues long. After removal of 7 bases from V and 3 bases from J, the junction contained 3 bases not matched to a gene. Germline lookup yields CDR1 MNHEY and CDR2 SVGAGI. In DNA, the CDR3 is TGTGCCAGCAACTGGGACAGGGACACCGGGGAGCTGTTTTTT. Translating it yields CASNWDRDTGELFF.

This clone was seen only a few times. CDR3 DNA sequence: TGTGCCATCAGGACGGGGACACCCGTTAACTATGGCTACACCTTC. Translating it yields CAIRTGTPVNYGYTF. The chain combines TRBV10-3 with TRBJ1-2, with D perhaps matching TRBD1 (6 bases). There are 15 residues in the CDR3. V gave up 6 bases and J gave up 1 base, with 15 bases separating them. Germline lookup yields CDR1 ENHRY and CDR2 SYGVKD.

This clone was observed once. The V gene is TRBV29-1, the J gene TRBJ1-1; 10 bases align to TRBD1. Per germline, CDR1 SQVTM and CDR2 ANQGSEA. There are 15 residues in the CDR3. Losses at the gene ends were 5 bases for V and 0 bases for J; bases not matched to a gene: 6. The CDR3 sequence is CSVLPGQGMNTEAFF. CDR3 sequence (DNA): TGCAGCGTTCTCCCGGGACAGGGGATGAACACTGAAGCTTTCTTT.

The V call is TRBV3-1 (or the pseudogene TRBV3-2), the J call TRBJ2-7; D is undetermined. Germline loops: CDR1 LGHDT, CDR2 YNNKEL (reference sequence). With 2 bases removed from V and 4 bases from J, the gap between germline ends came to 6 bases. The CDR3 length is 12 residues. This CDR3 is CASSQKRYEQYF. The CDR3 DNA reads TGTGCCAGCAGCCAAAAACGGTACGAGCAGTACTTC.

The chain is built from TRBV2 and TRBJ1-6, with D tentatively TRBD1 (6 bases). CDR3 length equals 12 residues. Germline V gene sequence: CDR1 SNHLY, CDR2 FYNNEI. Trimming pared 4 bases from V and 8 bases from J, leaving 6 bases between. The DNA of the CDR3 is TGTGCCAGCAGTGGACAGGATTCACCCCTCCACTTT. This gives the protein CASSGQDSPLHF.

This chain connects TRBV11-2 to TRBJ2-1, with 9 nucleotides matching TRBD2. Looked up from germline, CDR1 is SGHAT and CDR2 is FQNNGV. V trimming: 1 base; J trimming: 6 bases; junction bases outside the gene matches: 4. The CDR3 is 15 residues long. CDR3 sequence reads: CASSLVAGVLNEQFF. The CDR3 bases are TGTGCCAGCAGCTTAGTAGCGGGGGTGCTCAATGAGCAGTTCTTC.

J is TRBJ2-2 and V is TRBV3-1 (or the pseudogene TRBV3-2); TRBD1 aligns across 9 bases. Germline assignment: CDR1 LGHDT and CDR2 YNNKEL (reference sequence). With 6 bases clipped from V and 5 bases from J, the junction kept 4 bases outside the gene matches. The CDR3 length is 14 residues. Here the CDR3 DNA reads TGTGCCAGCAGACGGGACAGGGAAACCGGGGAGCTGTTTTTT. Translating it yields CASRRDRETGELFF.

About this clone: Compared with germline, one end of the junction differs, possibly owing to a read error. This chain links TRBV27 with TRBJ2-1; 10 bases match TRBD2. There are 12 residues in the CDR3. Germline V gene sequence: CDR1 MNHEY, CDR2 SMNVEV (reference sequence). The CDR3 region has the DNA TGTGCCAGCGGGCTAGCGGGAGTTCGGATCGTCTTC. As protein: CASGLAGVRIVF.

This clone was seen more than once but under ten times. The chain employs TRBV5-3 and TRBJ1-5; D ambiguous. TRBV5-3 is annotated as an ORF whose role is uncertain. The CDR3 totals 14 residues. The V and J ends lost 5 bases and 0 bases respectively, with 9 bases between them. DNA for the CDR3: TGTGCCAGAAGAACAAGATATAGCAATCAGCCCCAGCATTTT. Residues: CARRTRYSNQPQHF.

The rearrangement joins TRBV6-5 to TRBJ2-1, with TRBD2 matching over 9 bases. The germline V gene has CDR1 MNHEY and CDR2 SVGAGI. V gave up 2 bases and J gave up 1 base; unmatched junction bases: 3. The CDR3 is 16 residues long. The CDR3: CASSYPSGRSYNEQFF. Written as DNA, the CDR3 is TGTGCCAGCAGTTACCCCAGCGGGAGGTCCTACAATGAGCAGTTCTTC.